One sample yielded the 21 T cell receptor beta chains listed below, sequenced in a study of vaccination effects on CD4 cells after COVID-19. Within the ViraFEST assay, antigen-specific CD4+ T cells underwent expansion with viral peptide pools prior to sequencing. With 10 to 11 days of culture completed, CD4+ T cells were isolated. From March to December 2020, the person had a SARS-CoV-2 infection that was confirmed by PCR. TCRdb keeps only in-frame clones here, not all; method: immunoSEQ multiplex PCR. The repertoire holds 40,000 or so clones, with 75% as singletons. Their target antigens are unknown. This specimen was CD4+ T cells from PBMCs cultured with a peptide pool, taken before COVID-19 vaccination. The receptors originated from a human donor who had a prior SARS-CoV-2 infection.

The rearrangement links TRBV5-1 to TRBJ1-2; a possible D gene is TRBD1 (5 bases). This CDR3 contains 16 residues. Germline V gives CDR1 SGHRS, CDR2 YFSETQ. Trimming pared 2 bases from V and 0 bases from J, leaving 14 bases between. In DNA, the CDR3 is TGCGCCAGCAGCTTCGGGGACCGACCAGCTAACTATGGCTACACCTTC. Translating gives CASSFGDRPANYGYTF.

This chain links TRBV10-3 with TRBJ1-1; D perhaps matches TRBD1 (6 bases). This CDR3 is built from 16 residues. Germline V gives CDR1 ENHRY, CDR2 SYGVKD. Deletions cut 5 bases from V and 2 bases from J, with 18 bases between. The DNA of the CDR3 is TGTGCCATCAGTAGGAGTGGCGGACAGAGCAACACTGAAGCTTTCTTT. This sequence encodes CAISRSGGQSNTEAFF.

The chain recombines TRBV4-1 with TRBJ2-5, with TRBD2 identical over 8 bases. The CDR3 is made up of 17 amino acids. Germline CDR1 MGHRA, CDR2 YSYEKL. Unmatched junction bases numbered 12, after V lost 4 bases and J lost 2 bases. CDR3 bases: TGCGCCAGCAGCCGGACCAGGCTTAGCGGGGCACAAGAGACCCAGTACTTC. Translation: CASSRTRLSGAQETQYF.

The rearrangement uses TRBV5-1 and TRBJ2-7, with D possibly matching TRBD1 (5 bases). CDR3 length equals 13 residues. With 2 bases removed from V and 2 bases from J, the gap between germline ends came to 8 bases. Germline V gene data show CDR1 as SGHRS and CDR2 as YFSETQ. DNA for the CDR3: TGCGCCAGCAGCTTCTCCAGGGCCTACGAGCAGTACTTC. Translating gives CASSFSRAYEQYF. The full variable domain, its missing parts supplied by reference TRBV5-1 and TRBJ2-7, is KAGVTQTPRYLIKTRGQQVTLSCSPISGHRSVSWYQQTPGQGLQFLFEYFSETQRNKGNFPGRFSGRQFSNSRSEMNVSTLELGDSALYLCASSFSRAYEQYFGPGTRLTVT.

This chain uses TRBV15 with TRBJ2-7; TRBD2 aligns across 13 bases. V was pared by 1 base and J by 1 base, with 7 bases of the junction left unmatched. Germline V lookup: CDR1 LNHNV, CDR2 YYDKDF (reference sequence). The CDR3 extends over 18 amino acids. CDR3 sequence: CATSRGGTSGALSYEQYF. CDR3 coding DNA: TGTGCCACCAGCAGAGGCGGGACTAGCGGGGCCCTATCCTACGAGCAGTACTTC.

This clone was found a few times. The CDR3 DNA follows: TGTGCCAGCAGCTTGAACAGGGGAGGGGAGACCCAGTACTTC. Translated, it gives CASSLNRGGETQYF. The V gene is TRBV11-3, the J gene TRBJ2-5; D tentatively reads TRBD1 or TRBD2 (7 bases each). CDR1 is SGHNT and CDR2 is YENEEA in the germline V gene. The length of the CDR3 is 14 residues. Trimming stripped 3 bases from V and 5 bases from J, with 13 bases between.

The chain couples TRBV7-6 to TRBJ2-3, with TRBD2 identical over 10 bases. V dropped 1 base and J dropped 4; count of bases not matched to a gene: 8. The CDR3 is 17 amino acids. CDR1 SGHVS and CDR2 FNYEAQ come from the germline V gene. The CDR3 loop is CASSLGLAGAVADTQYF. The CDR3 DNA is TGTGCCAGCAGCTTAGGTCTAGCGGGAGCTGTTGCAGATACGCAGTATTTT.

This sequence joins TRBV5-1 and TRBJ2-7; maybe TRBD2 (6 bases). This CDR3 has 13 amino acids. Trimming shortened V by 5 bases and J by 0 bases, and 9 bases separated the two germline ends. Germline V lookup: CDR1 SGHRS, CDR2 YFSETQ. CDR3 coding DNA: TGCGCCAGCAGGCAGGGAGGCTCCTACGAGCAGTACTTC. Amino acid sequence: CASRQGGSYEQYF.

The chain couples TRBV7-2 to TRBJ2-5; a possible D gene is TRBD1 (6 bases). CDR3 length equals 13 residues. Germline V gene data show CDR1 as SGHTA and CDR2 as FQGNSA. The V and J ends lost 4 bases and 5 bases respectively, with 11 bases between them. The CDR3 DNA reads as TGTGCCAGCAGCTCCACAGGGAGCGAGACCCAGTACTTC. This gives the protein CASSSTGSETQYF.

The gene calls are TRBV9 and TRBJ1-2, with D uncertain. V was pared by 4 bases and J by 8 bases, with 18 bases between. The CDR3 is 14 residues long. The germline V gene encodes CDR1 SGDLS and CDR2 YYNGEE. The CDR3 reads CASSPTSLRSGYTF. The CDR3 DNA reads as TGTGCCAGCAGCCCGACTAGCCTTCGTTCGGGCTACACCTTC.

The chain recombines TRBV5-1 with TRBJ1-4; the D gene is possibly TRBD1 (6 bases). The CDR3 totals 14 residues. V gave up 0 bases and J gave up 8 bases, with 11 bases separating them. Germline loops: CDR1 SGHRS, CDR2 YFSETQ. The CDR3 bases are TGCGCCAGCAGCTTGGCACAGGGCAAAGAAAAACTGTTTTTT. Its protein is CASSLAQGKEKLFF.

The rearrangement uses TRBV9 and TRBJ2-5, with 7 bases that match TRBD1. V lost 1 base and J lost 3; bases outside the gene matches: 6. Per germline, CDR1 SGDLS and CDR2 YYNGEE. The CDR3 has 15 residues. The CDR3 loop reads CASSVFGTVEETQYF. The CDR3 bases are TGTGCCAGCAGCGTATTCGGGACAGTTGAAGAGACCCAGTACTTC.

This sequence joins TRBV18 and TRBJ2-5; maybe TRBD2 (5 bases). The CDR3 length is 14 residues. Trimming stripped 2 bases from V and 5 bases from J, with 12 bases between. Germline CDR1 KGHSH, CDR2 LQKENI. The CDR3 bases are TGTGCCAGCTCACCAGCCGGGGTGAGGGAGACCCAGTACTTC. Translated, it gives CASSPAGVRETQYF.

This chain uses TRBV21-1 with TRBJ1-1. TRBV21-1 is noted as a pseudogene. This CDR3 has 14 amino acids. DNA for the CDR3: TGTGCCAGCAGCAAAGGGGGGGAAAACACTGAAGCTTTCTTT. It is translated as CASSKGGENTEAFF.

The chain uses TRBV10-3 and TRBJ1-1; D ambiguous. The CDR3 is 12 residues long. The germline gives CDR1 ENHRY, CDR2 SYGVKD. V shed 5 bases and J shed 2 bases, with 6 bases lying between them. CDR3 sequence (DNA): TGTGCCATCAGTACAGTAAACACTGAAGCTTTCTTT. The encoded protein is CAISTVNTEAFF.

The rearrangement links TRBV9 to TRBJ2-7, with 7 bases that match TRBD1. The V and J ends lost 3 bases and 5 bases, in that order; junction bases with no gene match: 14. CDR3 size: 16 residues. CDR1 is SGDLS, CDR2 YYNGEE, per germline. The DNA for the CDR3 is TGTGCCAGCAGCGCCGATGCCGGGACAGAAGGCGACGAGCAGTACTTC. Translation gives CASSADAGTEGDEQYF.

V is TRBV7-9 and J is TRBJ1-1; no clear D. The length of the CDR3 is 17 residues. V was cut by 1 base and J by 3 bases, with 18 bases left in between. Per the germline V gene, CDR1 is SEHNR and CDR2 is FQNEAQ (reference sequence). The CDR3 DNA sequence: TGTGCCAGCAGCTTAGTGTGGAGGGAGACGCCGGACACTGAAGCTTTCTTT. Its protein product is CASSLVWRETPDTEAFF. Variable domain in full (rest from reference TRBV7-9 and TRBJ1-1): DTGVSQNPRHKITKRGQNVTFRCDPISEHNRLYWYRQTLGQGPEFLTYFQNEAQLEKSRLLSDRFSAERPKGSFSTLEIQRTEQGDSAMYLCASSLVWRETPDTEAFFGQGTRLTVV.

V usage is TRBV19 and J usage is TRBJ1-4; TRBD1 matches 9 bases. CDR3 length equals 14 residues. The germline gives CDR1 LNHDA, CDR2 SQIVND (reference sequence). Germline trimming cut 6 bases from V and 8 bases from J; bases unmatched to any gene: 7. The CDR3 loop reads CASRPTGGGEKLFF. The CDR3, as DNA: TGTGCCAGTAGACCGACAGGGGGAGGAGAAAAACTGTTTTTT.

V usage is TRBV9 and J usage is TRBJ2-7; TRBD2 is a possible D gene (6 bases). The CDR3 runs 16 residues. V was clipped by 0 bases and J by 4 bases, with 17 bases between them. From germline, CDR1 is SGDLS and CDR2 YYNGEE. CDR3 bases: TGTGCCAGCAGCGTAGCTGGAGTAGCGGAGCCTTACGAGCAGTACTTC. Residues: CASSVAGVAEPYEQYF.

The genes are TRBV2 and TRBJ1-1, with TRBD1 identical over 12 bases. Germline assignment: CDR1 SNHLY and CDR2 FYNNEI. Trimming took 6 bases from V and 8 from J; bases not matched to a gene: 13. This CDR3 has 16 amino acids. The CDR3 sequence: CASSGGQGAFVAEAFF. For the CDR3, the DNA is TGTGCCAGCAGCGGGGGACAGGGGGCTTTCGTGGCGGAAGCTTTCTTT.

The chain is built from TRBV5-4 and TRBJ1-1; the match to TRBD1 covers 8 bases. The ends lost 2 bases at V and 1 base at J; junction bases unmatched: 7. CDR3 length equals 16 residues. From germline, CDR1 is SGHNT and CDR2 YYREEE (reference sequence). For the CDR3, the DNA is TGTGCCAGCAGCTTTATAACCGGGACAGGGAACACTGAAGCTTTCTTT. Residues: CASSFITGTGNTEAFF.